Below, 12 T cell receptor beta chains from the same sample are listed, as sequenced in a study of blood T cells in healthy people across ages. It was with a sample-barcoded 5' primer and a J-beta primer mix that a second PCR of roughly 7 to 12 cycles was run. TCRdb itself ran the 5' RACE reads through MiXCR, one entry per CDR3 protein. The sample lists 800,000 or so distinct CDR3 sequences; about half were seen once. The specimen sequenced was blood. The receptors were sampled from an elderly man in good health.

The V gene is TRBV12-3 or TRBV12-4, the J gene TRBJ2-1; no firm D call. The CDR3 is 15 residues long. Trimming took off 2 bases at V and 7 bases at J, with 15 bases between the two ends. The CDR3 sequence: CASSLKPPLSNEQFF. In nucleotides, the CDR3 is TGTGCCAGCAGTTTAAAACCTCCTCTTAGTAATGAGCAGTTCTTC.

This chain uses TRBV20-1 with TRBJ2-1; 7 bases are shared with TRBD2. J lost 4 bases, V lost 6 bases, and 15 bases had no gene match. The length of the CDR3 is 16 residues. Germline V gene data show CDR1 as DFQATT and CDR2 as SNEGSKA (reference sequence). CDR3 residues: CSALRGDYQTYNEQFF. Here the CDR3 DNA reads TGCAGTGCCCTCCGAGGGGACTACCAGACATACAATGAGCAGTTCTTC.

This chain joins TRBV28 and TRBJ1-1; 7 bases line up with TRBD1. With 6 bases clipped from V and 4 bases from J, the junction kept 2 bases outside the gene matches. The CDR3 has 12 amino acids. The germline CDR1 and CDR2 sequences are MDHEN and SYDVKM. This CDR3 reads CASRTGPTEAFF. The DNA of the CDR3 is TGTGCCAGCAGGACAGGGCCCACTGAAGCTTTCTTT.

The chain has TRBV29-1 and TRBJ2-3, with D perhaps being TRBD1 or TRBD2 (5 bases each). This CDR3 spans 11 amino acids. Trimming took off 4 bases at V and 4 bases at J, with 6 bases between the two ends. In germline, CDR1 is SQVTM, CDR2 ANQGSEA. The CDR3 protein is CSVVGADTQYF. The CDR3 DNA is TGCAGCGTTGTGGGGGCAGATACGCAGTATTTT.

Turning to this clonotype: One junction end disagrees with the germline gene, perhaps due to a read error. This rearrangement joins TRBV15 to TRBJ2-5; the D is unclear. The germline CDR1 and CDR2 sequences are LNHNV and YYDKDF (reference sequence). CDR3 size: 15 residues. The CDR3 loop reads CATCRDGGAEETQYF. The CDR3 nucleotides read TGTGCCACCTGCAGAGATGGCGGTGCAGAAGAGACCCAGTACTTC.

The sample holds one count of this clonotype. The V gene is TRBV30, the J gene TRBJ1-1; D perhaps matches TRBD1 (5 bases). The CDR3 contains 14 residues. V was pared by 4 bases and J by 1 base, with 13 bases between. Germline CDR1 GTSNPN, CDR2 SVGIG (reference sequence). DNA for the CDR3: TGTGCCTGGATTCCAGGCAGGGAGAACACTGAAGCTTTCTTT. This codes for CAWIPGRENTEAFF.

This clonotype was found a few times. One end of the junction does not line up with germline, which may come from a read error. The rearrangement links TRBV7-7 to TRBJ2-1, with D possibly TRBD2 on 6 matching bases. Looked up from germline, CDR1 is SSHAT and CDR2 is FNYEAQ (reference sequence). The CDR3 length is 16 residues. CDR3 sequence: CASSLAELGPGNEQFF. The CDR3 nucleotides are TGTGCTAGCAGCTTAGCGGAGCTAGGGCCCGGTAATGAGCAGTTCTTC.

This chain's CDR3 is CASTSASFYNEQYF. CDR3 DNA sequence: TGTGCCAGCACCTCCGCTAGTTTCTACAATGAGCAGTACTTC. The gene calls are TRBV12-3 or TRBV12-4 and TRBJ2-1, with unresolved D. Gene TRBJ2-7 matches the end of the DNA better, so the J call may be wrong. The CDR3 sequence is 14 residues long.

V is TRBV7-8 and J is TRBJ2-7; no firm D call. CDR3 size: 12 residues. Trimming shortened V by 5 bases and J by 3 bases, and 8 bases separated the two germline ends. In germline, CDR1 is SGHVS, CDR2 FQNEAQ. The CDR3 loop is CASSPWNYEQYF. The CDR3 coding sequence is TGTGCCAGCAGCCCTTGGAACTACGAGCAGTACTTC.

With regard to this clonotype: Being one base from a much bigger clone, this may be a read error. This chain joins TRBV15 and TRBJ2-4, with D unresolved. Germline CDR1 is LNHNV and CDR2 is YYDKDF (reference sequence). The CDR3 totals 16 residues. V was pared by 1 base and J by 0 bases, with 10 bases between. The DNA for the CDR3 is TGTGCCACCAGCAGAGGCCCCGATCTAGCCAAAAACATTCAGTACTTC. Translating gives CATSRGPDLAKNIQYF.

This clonotype was seen only a few times. The genes are TRBV12-3 or TRBV12-4 and TRBJ2-1, with TRBD2 as a possible D gene (5 bases). Trimming stripped 0 bases from V and 10 bases from J, with 16 bases between. The CDR3 runs 15 residues. CDR3 loop: CASSLARLGDYEQFF. CDR3 nucleotides: TGTGCCAGCAGTTTAGCGCGTTTAGGAGACTACGAGCAGTTCTTC.

The chain has TRBV5-5 and TRBJ1-2; 9 bases match TRBD1. The CDR3 is 17 residues long. V dropped 0 bases and J dropped 5; count of bases not matched to a gene: 11. The germline CDR1 and CDR2 sequences are SGHKS and YYEKEE (reference sequence). CDR3 bases: TGTGCCAGCAGCTTGGCTGGGACAGGGTACGGAACTTATGGCTACACCTTC. As protein: CASSLAGTGYGTYGYTF.